Listed here is a single T cell receptor beta chain. It has no known antigen specificity. Base qualities are not recorded, but no much larger clone differs from it by a single base. Other nucleotide sequences in the sample specify the same CDR3. The sample comes from a study of blood T cell repertoires in COVID-19 (dated by TCRdb to about 2020). In terms of the full investigation: Collaborator samples came from the United States, Italy and Spain and covered acute and convalescent phases of COVID-19. The material from the prospective study consisted of cDNA or gDNA derived from T cells, B-cell-depleted T cells, or PBMCs. The dataset comprised deeply sampled blood TCRbeta repertoires from subjects exposed to, actively infected with, or recovered from COVID-19. The repertoires were released in a freely available public database intended as a resource for research on the immune response to SARS-CoV-2. Samples were obtained from the ongoing ImmuneRACE study (first 160 participants) and from about 1,300 subjects provided by 6 global collaborators. Sample metadata almost always included a de-identified subject ID, COVID-19 status, age in years and sex. Where available, HLA class I and class II types were taken from metadata supplied by the sample provider and were not determined by assay-based typing. Results and caveats for the whole study, not just this receptor: The quantity of clinical and demographic metadata differed by source and by participant and was supplied without curation.

In the prospective study, participants were about 18 to 90 years old, resided in about two dozen geographic areas of the United States, and were enrolled through a virtual design. To assign participants to cohorts, the prospective study relied on clinical history that participants themselves reported in a screening survey and a study questionnaire. For ImmuneRACE Cohort 3, a participant was defined as recovered based on two consecutive negative NP/OP PCR tests, clearance by a healthcare professional, or resolution of symptoms. Each participant in the prospective study had whole blood, serum and a nasopharyngeal or oropharyngeal swab collected by mobile phlebotomists. Participants in the prospective study had the option to provide additional blood draws and questionnaires over a roughly two-month period. Before DNA extraction, blood samples from the prospective study were shipped at room temperature or frozen.

The immunoSEQ Assay, a bias-controlled multiplex PCR, was used to amplify TCRbeta CDR3 regions from genomic DNA. The authors' analysis ran thus. The number of nucleated cells in each sample was estimated by amplification of reference gene primers within the assay. Sequence reads were collapsed and filtered to measure the absolute abundance of every unique TCRbeta CDR3 rearrangement. For each sample, productive Simpson clonality was calculated as the square root of Simpson's diversity index over productive rearrangements. Entries here come from immuneACCESS through TCRdb and include only in-frame sequences with V and J called. Some clones fail to appear in such tables; in the studies checked, an unresolved V gene covers under half of the shortfall, and the cause of the remainder is unknown. The V and J calls and the clone size are those of that table, but D and trimming were determined from the DNA. The sample table holds 250,000 to 350,000 clones, of which roughly nine tenths were seen once. Around 20% of the sample goes to the ten largest clones.

Its CDR3 holds 12 amino acids, cysteine through phenylalanine. Of all the DNA, just the CDR3 is kept, 36 bases in frame from base 1. V and J lose 5 bases and 7 bases, and a span of 9 bases separates them. CDR1 is given as SGHTA and CDR2 as FQGTGA, both from the germline V gene. Recombination linked TRBV7-3 to TRBJ2-1, and perhaps TRBD2 as D gene, on 5 matching bases. Sequences were obtained from PBMCs or T cells enriched from blood (not recorded which). The clonotype was recovered from a woman in her thirties who had recovered from COVID-19. Here the CDR3 is given as CASSPSGNEQFF. The DNA reads TGTGCCAGCAGCCCCTCGGGAAATGAGCAGTTCTTC.